Below, one TCR beta chain is given with its context. Its antigen is not yet known. There are no base qualities to consult, and no much larger clone falls within one base. These data are taken from a study of control samples from healthy donors and cancer patients (dated by TCRdb to the early 2020s). Libraries were built with the immunoSEQ multiplex PCR assay. TCRdb obtained this table from immuneACCESS and retained in-frame rearrangements with V and J assigned. These tables miss some clones; where compared with another copy, unresolved V genes account for less than half of the shortfall, and the remainder is unexplained. This sample comprises roughly 68,000 clones, around 80% of them detected only once. 15% to 19% of the sample is in the top ten clones. Based on the germline V gene (reference sequence), the CDR1 and CDR2 sequences are SEHNR and FQNEAQ. The junction shows trimming of 5 bases on V and 5 bases on J, plus 15 bases between the germline ends. From its cysteine to its phenylalanine, the CDR3 spans 14 amino acids. Kept here is only the CDR3 DNA, which spans 42 bases and is read in frame from base 1.

In this chain, TRBV7-9 is recombined with TRBJ1-2; no confident D gene assignment can be made. The TCR sequence derives from a man in his sixties in good health. The specimen sequenced was blood. In nucleotide form, the sequence is TGTGCCAGCAGCCCGGTTCCTTTAACGTATGGCTACACCTTC. This sequence encodes CASSPVPLTYGYTF.